This T cell receptor (beta chain) was captured by sequencing in a study of T cells expressing NK-cell markers (dated by TCRdb to the early 2020s). Regarding the research as a whole: TCR beta-chain repertoires were profiled in sorted CD3+CD56+NKG2C+, CD3+CD56+NKG2C- and CD3+CD56-NKG2C+ T-cell subsets from several donors. The study sequenced eight donors, all healthy volunteers chosen at random: three men and five women. Among the eight sequenced donors, seven were HCMV-seropositive and one was HCMV-seronegative. Sequencing of the libraries produced 2 x 150 bp reads on Illumina HiSeq 2000/2500, MiSeq or NextSeq. Study-wide findings and limitations: Those dominant clonotypes were again the most abundant among CD3+CD56-NKG2C+ cells in a handful of donors, at about 25-65%. In roughly 6 donors, the dominant CD3+CD56+NKG2C+ clonotypes were found to rank among the top 10 CD8+ clonotypes and to make up roughly 1.0-7.5% of CD8+ T cells. Whether the expanded NKG2C-expressing T cell clones were specific for HCMV antigens was left unclear.

The sequencer listed for this sample is Illumina HiSeq 2000. TCR beta cDNA libraries were made by 5'RACE template switching that added a universal primer site and unique molecular identifiers. cDNA synthesis was primed from the TCR beta constant segment, followed by two successive PCR amplification steps. Regarding the original processing steps: MIGEC was used to demultiplex reads and group the reads by UMI, and MiTCR was used to assemble and quantify clonotypes. To exclude erroneous sequences, only TCR cDNA sequences supported by at least two reads were retained. The tcR package was used for downstream repertoire analysis, and clonotypes were matched across fractions by CDR3 nucleotide sequence plus V segment. Antigen specificity was annotated against VDJdb with VDJmatch, allowing one amino acid substitution in CDR3. TCRdb reprocessed the reads, and each CDR3 protein sequence is entered once, without DNA. For this entry, the V and J calls and clone size follow TCRdb and not the study's own pipeline. The sample's clone listing holds about 160,000 distinct CDR3 sequences. The ten largest clonotypes hold 20% of the sample.

Note on this clonotype: No antigen is known for it.

The CDR3 sequence holds 14 residues, the cysteine and phenylalanine included. No DNA sequence is on record. CDR1 SQVTM and CDR2 ANQGSEA were looked up in the germline V gene. A commercial ELISA kit detecting HCMV-specific IgG in serum was used to determine HCMV serostatus. Ficoll density gradient centrifugation was used to isolate peripheral blood mononuclear cells from blood. The receptor was isolated from a man aged 18-75 years in good health. Here the chain combines TRBV29-1 and TRBJ2-5; there is no DNA to check the TCRdb D call of TRBD2. The source material was blood T cells: a sorted CD56 or NKG2C T cell subset, CD4+ or CD8+ T cells, or bulk PBMC T cells (not recorded which). The CDR3 region: CSVELAGIQETQYF.